This T cell receptor (beta chain) was recovered during a study of CD8+ T cells in alopecia areata. Points from the study as a whole: In patients, TCRs were shared less clearly than in mice, and HLA may possibly be involved.

Sequencing used cDNA as its template, made by extracting RNA and reverse transcribing it. Libraries were prepared by immunoSEQ multiplex PCR; TCRdb keeps only in-frame clonotypes and omits some of them. Among under 350,000 clones listed, 58% were seen once. CDR1 and CDR2 from the germline V gene are MGHDK and SYGVNS. The V and J ends lost 2 bases and 1 base respectively, with 9 bases between them. The CDR3 is made up of 15 amino acids. Treatment described: oral pan-JAK inhibitor, 5-10 mg twice daily. About this clone: What it binds is unknown.

This TCR came from a human donor with alopecia areata. The sample consisted of CD4+ T cells sorted from blood, taken at week 24, from a patient treated with tofacitinib. The V call is TRBV25-1, the J call TRBJ2-1; a weak D match, TRBD2 (6 bases). CDR3 sequence: CASSEAGRSYNEQFF. For the CDR3, the DNA is TGTGCCAGCAGTGAAGCGGGGAGGTCCTACAATGAGCAGTTCTTC.